These T cell receptor beta chains were read from a single sample in a study of Ad26.COV2.S vaccination and SARS-CoV-2 variants. The assay was immunoSEQ multiplex PCR, and TCRdb's table has in-frame clones only and misses some. This sample carries about 400,000 clones, 89% of them seen once, and the ten largest clones take approximately 1.9%. The material sequenced was peripheral blood, taken in a trial of Ad26.COV2.S vaccine versus placebo. Receptors were obtained from a person between 18 and 60 years old who received the Ad26.COV2.S COVID-19 vaccine or a placebo. Each CDR3 is given with its conserved first and last residue. The D gene is left open where the match is weak. Clone sizes are given selectively: once, few, many, or a class where the clone is expanded.

cdr3_aa cdr3_nt j_call clone_size v_call d_call
CASSLPGRGTGELFF TGTGCCAGCAGCTTGCCAGGGCGAGGCACCGGGGAGCTGTTTTTT TRBJ2-2 once TRBV5-6 NA
CASSQDPRVGPAYNEQFF TGTGCCAGCAGCCAAGACCCCCGGGTGGGGCCAGCCTACAATGAGCAGTTCTTC TRBJ2-1 NA TRBV4-2 NA
CASSPGFRNTDTQYF TGTGCCAGTAGTCCGGGGTTTCGAAACACAGATACGCAGTATTTT TRBJ2-3 NA TRBV19 NA
CASRAGTVNTEAFF TGTGCCAGCAGGGCCGGGACCGTGAACACTGAAGCTTTCTTT TRBJ1-1 NA TRBV2 NA
CASSGDRSYEQYF TGTGCCAGCAGTGGGGACCGCTCCTACGAGCAGTACTTC TRBJ2-7 few TRBV5-6 NA
CASSSGGGAVLFSNQPQHF TGTGCCAGCAGTTCAGGAGGTGGGGCAGTGCTTTTTAGCAATCAGCCCCAGCATTTT TRBJ1-5 NA TRBV28 NA
CASSFTRNTEAFF TGTGCCAGCAGTTTCACTCGGAACACTGAAGCTTTCTTT TRBJ1-1 NA TRBV12-3/TRBV12-4 NA
CASSLAASGRAGELFF TGTGCCAGCAGCTTAGCAGCTAGCGGGAGGGCCGGGGAGCTGTTTTTT TRBJ2-2 NA TRBV7-6 TRBD2
CASSLRRSTDTQYF TGTGCCAGCAGCTTGAGGCGGAGCACAGATACGCAGTATTTT TRBJ2-3 NA TRBV5-5 NA
CASSQGEGLYEQYF TGCGCCAGCAGCCAAGGCGAGGGCCTGTACGAGCAGTACTTC TRBJ2-7 NA TRBV4-1 NA
CASSLGSGATGELFF TGCGCCAGCAGCTTGGGTTCGGGGGCCACCGGGGAGCTGTTTTTT TRBJ2-2 once TRBV5-1 NA
CASSPGTSGSGYEQYF TGTGCCAGCAGCCCGGGGACTAGCGGGAGTGGTTACGAGCAGTACTTC TRBJ2-7 NA TRBV5-6 TRBD2
CASSTSGEETQYF TGCGCCAGCAGCACTAGCGGAGAAGAGACCCAGTACTTC TRBJ2-5 NA TRBV5-1 TRBD2
CASSIEGTGRNEQFF TGTGCCAGTAGTATTGAGGGGACTGGACGGAATGAGCAGTTCTTC TRBJ2-1 NA TRBV19 NA
CASSQDWVSGNTIYF TGTGCCAGCAGCCAAGATTGGGTCTCTGGAAACACCATATATTTT TRBJ1-3 NA TRBV3-1/TRBV3-2 NA
CASTPTLGTEAFF TGTGCCAGCACTCCCACCCTGGGCACTGAAGCTTTCTTT TRBJ1-1 NA TRBV12-3/TRBV12-4 NA
CASSVAAGGVTEAFF TGTGCCAGCAGCGTAGCGGCAGGGGGCGTCACTGAAGCTTTCTTT TRBJ1-1 NA TRBV9 TRBD1
CASSARTRLADTQYF TGTGCCAGCAGCGCACGTACGAGGCTCGCAGATACGCAGTATTTT TRBJ2-3 NA TRBV7-3 NA
CASSRQANYGYTF TGTGCCAGCTCAAGACAGGCCAACTATGGCTACACCTTC TRBJ1-2 once TRBV18 NA
CASSVGSTSGSFYNEQFF TGTGCCAGCAGCGTAGGATCGACTAGCGGGAGTTTCTACAATGAGCAGTTCTTC TRBJ2-1 NA TRBV9 TRBD2
CATHVDGKAYEQYF TGTGCCACCCACGTCGACGGGAAGGCCTACGAGCAGTACTTC TRBJ2-7 NA TRBV28 NA
CASSEYTPGQRNTIYF TGTGCCAGCAGTGAATATACCCCGGGCCAGAGGAACACCATATATTTT TRBJ1-3 NA TRBV25-1 NA
CAISGRTNTEAFF TGTGCCATCTCCGGGCGGACGAACACTGAAGCTTTCTTT TRBJ1-1 NA TRBV10-3 NA
CASSLEPGLADPYEQYF TGTGCCAGCAGCTTAGAACCGGGACTAGCGGATCCCTACGAGCAGTACTTC TRBJ2-7 NA TRBV7-6 TRBD2
CASTQFGTANTGELFF TGTGCCAGCACCCAATTCGGGACGGCGAACACCGGGGAGCTGTTTTTT TRBJ2-2 few TRBV4-2 NA
CASSLLRAGEGYETQYF TGTGCCAGCAGCTTACTCAGAGCGGGAGAGGGATACGAGACCCAGTACTTC TRBJ2-5 NA TRBV7-9 TRBD2
CASSEGTSGRRQETQYF TGTGCCAGCAGTGAAGGGACTAGCGGGAGGAGGCAAGAGACCCAGTACTTC TRBJ2-5 NA TRBV6-1 TRBD2